One TCR beta chain is described in this entry. Its target is not known. V shed 4 bases and J 2 bases; nucleotides not matched to a gene: 5. CDR3 length: 15 residues. Germline V CDR1 and CDR2: WSHSY, SAAADI. The PCR had 60 Vbeta and 13 Jbeta primers. The table came from immunoSEQ multiplex PCR; TCRdb's copy has only in-frame clones and leaves some out. The sample contains 150,000 to 200,000 clones, around 75% of which appear only once. The sample originates from a study of cytomegalovirus exposure and HLA in healthy donors. Study-level results: For cytomegalovirus status, the classifier reportedly gave diagnoses with high specificity and sensitivity. A later analysis reportedly identified an Asian-associated ancestry cluster as carrying fewer N-insertions than the approximately 670-donor mean.

The clonotype comes from a woman in her 50s in good health and CMV-seronegative. The sequenced sample consisted of PBMCs. The V and J genes are TRBV10-2 and TRBJ1-1; TRBD1 matches 9 bases. The CDR3 nucleotides read TGCGCCAGCAGTGGGCCGGGACAGGGAAACACTGAAGCTTTCTTT. Protein sequence: CASSGPGQGNTEAFF.